This passage covers 21 T cell receptor beta chains from one sample sequenced in a study of shared clonotypes between healthy human individuals. Sequencing used immunoSEQ multiplex PCR; TCRdb keeps in-frame clones, though not all of them. There are a few million clones in the sample; around 90% occur only once, and about 0.13% lies in the top ten. The source material was naive CD4+ T cells sorted from blood. Stated subset: CD45RA+ positively selected. The receptor source for this set is a man in his late teens or twenties in good health.

V is TRBV7-2 and J is TRBJ2-7, with TRBD2 matching 11 bases. The length of the CDR3 is 13 residues. The junction had 3 bases not matched to a gene; V was cut back by 8 bases and J by 3 bases. Germline V gene data show CDR1 as SGHTA and CDR2 as FQGNSA. The CDR3 coding sequence is TGTGCCAGCCGCACTAGCGGGGGCTACGAGCAGTACTTC. Protein sequence: CASRTSGGYEQYF.

The genes are TRBV2 and TRBJ2-3; 8 nucleotides match TRBD2. J gave up 3 bases and V 7 bases, and 9 bases lay outside the gene matches. The CDR3 consists of 15 residues. CDR1 and CDR2 from the germline V gene are SNHLY and FYNNEI. CDR3 DNA: TGTGCCAGCAACCTGGGGGGCGGGAGGACAGATACGCAGTATTTT. It codes for CASNLGGGRTDTQYF. Full variable domain (outside the CDR3, taken from reference TRBV2 and TRBJ2-3): EPEVTQTPSHQVTQMGQEVILRCVPISNHLYFYWYRQILGQKVEFLVSFYNNEISEKSEIFDDQFSVERPDGSNFTLKIRSTKLEDSAMYFCASNLGGGRTDTQYFGPGTRLTVL.

The chain links TRBV5-1 to TRBJ2-5, with D hard to call. The V gene's germline CDR1 is SGHRS and CDR2 YFSETQ. V was clipped by 6 bases and J by 3 bases, with 18 bases between them. This CDR3 is built from 15 residues. The CDR3 loop reads CASTTGGVLEETQYF. CDR3 DNA: TGCGCCAGCACTACTGGTGGGGTCTTGGAAGAGACCCAGTACTTC.

This clone was recorded once. The CDR3 sequence: CASTIDTQETQYF. The DNA for the CDR3 is TGTGCCAGCACGATAGACACCCAAGAGACCCAGTACTTC. The chain links TRBV18 to TRBJ2-5; no clear D gene. Germline V lookup: CDR1 KGHSH, CDR2 LQKENI. The CDR3 contains 13 residues. V was pared by 8 bases and J by 1 base, with 11 bases between.

The rearrangement uses TRBV27 and TRBJ2-5; 16 nucleotides match TRBD2. Germline trimming cut 4 bases from V and 7 bases from J; bases unmatched to any gene: 6. This CDR3 has 16 residues. The germline V gene encodes CDR1 MNHEY and CDR2 SMNVEV (reference sequence). The chain's CDR3 is CASSSGTSGRVWTQYF. CDR3 sequence (DNA): TGTGCCAGCAGTTCAGGGACTAGCGGGAGGGTGTGGACCCAGTACTTC.

The J gene is TRBJ1-2, the V gene TRBV20-1; no clear D. The CDR3 contains 11 residues. V lost 2 bases to trimming and J lost 8 bases, with 9 bases between them. Germline assignment: CDR1 DFQATT and CDR2 SNEGSKA (reference sequence). This chain's CDR3 is CSARQREGYTF. The CDR3, as DNA: TGCAGTGCTAGACAAAGAGAAGGCTACACCTTC.

The chain carries TRBV19 and TRBJ2-7; D gene uncertain. V lost 1 base and J lost 0, with 7 bases in between. Germline V gives CDR1 LNHDA, CDR2 SQIVND (reference sequence). The length of the CDR3 is 14 residues. The CDR3: CASSIGVSSYEQYF. Written as DNA, the CDR3 is TGTGCCAGTAGTATAGGGGTTAGCTCCTACGAGCAGTACTTC.

The rearrangement uses TRBV4-1 and TRBJ1-5; TRBD1 might be the D (5 bases). This CDR3 spans 16 amino acids. With 0 bases removed from V and 4 bases from J, the gap between germline ends came to 13 bases. Germline V CDR1 and CDR2: MGHRA, YSYEKL. The CDR3 here is CASSQDISGGNQPQHF. For the CDR3, the DNA is TGCGCCAGCAGCCAAGATATAAGCGGGGGGAATCAGCCCCAGCATTTT.

This chain connects TRBV6-6 to TRBJ2-5, with TRBD2 as a possible D gene (7 bases). The V and J ends lost 7 bases and 4 bases respectively, with 13 bases between them. The CDR3 runs to 13 residues. Germline assignment: CDR1 MNHNY and CDR2 SVGAGI (reference sequence). The CDR3 nucleotides read TGTGCCAGCAAAGACGGGGGGCGAGAGACCCAGTACTTC. This sequence encodes CASKDGGRETQYF.

This clone has only a few counts. The V gene is TRBV9, the J gene TRBJ1-1; D might be TRBD1 (6 bases). Trimming stripped 2 bases from V and 8 bases from J, with 16 bases between. CDR1 is SGDLS and CDR2 is YYNGEE in the germline V gene. The CDR3 runs 14 residues. In nucleotides, the CDR3 is TGTGCCAGCAGCGTCTCCGGGACAACAATCGAAGCTTTCTTT. Residues: CASSVSGTTIEAFF.

V and J are TRBV9 and TRBJ1-5; D not resolved. Germline assignment: CDR1 SGDLS and CDR2 YYNGEE. CDR3 length: 15 amino acids. V lost 0 bases, J lost 4 bases, and 11 bases lay in between. The CDR3 reads CASSVANGPNQPQHF. The DNA for the CDR3 is TGTGCCAGCAGCGTAGCGAACGGACCTAATCAGCCCCAGCATTTT.

The gene calls are TRBV6-1 and TRBJ2-2; D is perhaps TRBD1 (6 bases). Deletions cut 5 bases from V and 1 base from J, with 8 bases between. Germline V gene data show CDR1 as MNHNS and CDR2 as SASEGT. The CDR3 consists of 14 residues. CDR3 sequence reads: CASSLTGNTGELFF. CDR3 coding DNA: TGTGCCAGCAGTCTGACAGGGAACACCGGGGAGCTGTTTTTT.

The J gene is TRBJ2-1, the V gene TRBV28, with no clear D. Trimming left V 7 bases short and J 0 bases short, with 10 bases between. Germline V gene lookup returns CDR1 MDHEN and CDR2 SYDVKM. There are 14 residues in the CDR3. The CDR3 region is CASMSPSSYNEQFF. The CDR3 DNA sequence: TGTGCCAGCATGTCTCCGAGCTCCTACAATGAGCAGTTCTTC.

The chain joins TRBV6-5 to TRBJ1-4; D is undetermined. This CDR3 is 13 amino acids long. Germline V gene data show CDR1 as MNHEY and CDR2 as SVGAGI. V was trimmed by 6 bases and J by 6 bases, leaving 11 bases between them. The CDR3 loop is CASSRVVDEKLFF. Written as DNA, the CDR3 is TGTGCCAGCAGCCGCGTCGTTGATGAAAAACTGTTTTTT.

The J gene is TRBJ2-2, the V gene TRBV5-6, with 11 bases aligning to TRBD2. Germline V CDR1 and CDR2: SGHDT, YYEEEE. Trimming took 6 bases from V and 5 from J; bases not matched to a gene: 3. This CDR3 comprises 14 residues. The CDR3 here is CASTGTSGTGELFF. As DNA, the CDR3 is TGTGCCAGCACCGGGACTAGCGGTACCGGGGAGCTGTTTTTT.

This chain connects TRBV25-1 to TRBJ2-5, with D maybe TRBD2 (5 bases). Germline CDR1 reads MGHDK; CDR2 reads SYGVNS. The CDR3 contains 12 residues. V gave up 8 bases and J gave up 13 bases, with 20 bases separating them. CDR3 bases: TGTGCCAGCGAGGGCCTTTTCGGACCTGTGTACTTC. Protein sequence: CASEGLFGPVYF.

The chain links TRBV6-5 to TRBJ2-7, with D tentatively TRBD2 (5 bases). V was pared by 7 bases and J by 2 bases, with 15 bases between. Germline CDR1 reads MNHEY; CDR2 reads SVGAGI. The CDR3 contains 14 residues. CDR3 sequence (DNA): TGTGCCAGCAACCAGAACGGGATAGCCTACGAGCAGTACTTC. It encodes CASNQNGIAYEQYF.

A note on this clone: Additional DNA sequences in this sample encode the identical CDR3. This rearrangement joins TRBV5-1 to TRBJ2-7; 8 nucleotides match TRBD1. This CDR3 has 14 residues. Germline trimming cut 2 bases from V and 3 bases from J; bases unmatched to any gene: 4. CDR1 and CDR2 (germline): SGHRS, YFSETQ. Here the CDR3 reads CASSLQGGLYEQYF. DNA of the CDR3: TGCGCCAGCAGCTTACAGGGGGGACTCTACGAGCAGTACTTC.

Regarding this clone: Other DNA sequences in this specimen translate into the identical CDR3. The rearrangement joins TRBV2 to TRBJ2-5; D remains ambiguous. This CDR3 spans 11 amino acids. Germline assignment: CDR1 SNHLY and CDR2 FYNNEI. Trimming shortened V by 2 bases and J by 4 bases, and 2 bases separated the two germline ends. CDR3 region: CASSESETQYF. The CDR3 nucleotides are TGTGCCAGCAGTGAATCAGAGACCCAGTACTTC.

This clone was seen just once. The rearrangement uses TRBV18 and TRBJ2-5; D uncertain. From germline, CDR1 is KGHSH and CDR2 LQKENI. The CDR3 consists of 13 residues. Trimming took 0 bases from V and 8 from J, leaving 10 bases between them. The CDR3 loop reads CASSPPAERTQYF. CDR3 sequence (DNA): TGTGCCAGCTCACCACCAGCTGAGCGAACCCAGTACTTC.

This chain uses TRBV7-6 with TRBJ2-2; no firm D call. The germline CDR1 and CDR2 sequences are SGHVS and FNYEAQ. There are 17 residues in the CDR3. The V gene lost 1 base and the J gene lost 4 bases, with 16 bases spanning the gap. DNA of the CDR3: TGTGCCAGCAGCTTAGATAGGAGACTCAAGTCCACCGGGGAGCTGTTTTTT. Residues: CASSLDRRLKSTGELFF.